These 29 T cell receptor beta chains were sequenced from one sample in a study of blood T cell repertoires in COVID-19. The protocol was immunoSEQ multiplex PCR, while the TCRdb copy is restricted to in-frame clones and leaves out a portion. The data show tens of thousands of clones, 85% to 90% seen once. Sequenced material: peripheral blood. These receptors originate from a woman at least 80 years old with active COVID-19.

The chain uses TRBV2 and TRBJ2-4, with D perhaps TRBD2 (5 bases). V was shortened by 0 bases and J by 0 bases, with 12 bases between the two germline ends. Germline assignment: CDR1 SNHLY and CDR2 FYNNEI. CDR3 length equals 17 residues. The CDR3 DNA reads as TGTGCCAGCAGTGAAGCGCGGGTAGGACTAGCCAAAAACATTCAGTACTTC. This translates into CASSEARVGLAKNIQYF.

The chain uses TRBV29-1 and TRBJ2-3; 10 bases align to TRBD1. Germline lookup yields CDR1 SQVTM and CDR2 ANQGSEA. V lost 6 bases and J lost 2; bases outside the gene matches: 2. The CDR3 has 13 residues. This CDR3 is CSVTGGTTDTQYF. The DNA for the CDR3 is TGCAGCGTGACAGGGGGCACCACAGATACGCAGTATTTT.

A word on this clone: The junction does not match germline at one end; this may be a read error. This chain joins TRBV2 and TRBJ2-3; possible D gene TRBD2, 6 bases. Looked up from germline, CDR1 is SNHLY and CDR2 is FYNNEI. CDR3 size: 15 residues. CDR3 loop: CASSGRGRLTDTPYF. The CDR3, as DNA: TGTGCCAGCAGTGGCCGGGGGAGGCTCACAGATACGCCGTATTTT.

This clone appeared a single time. The rearrangement uses TRBV3-1 (or the pseudogene TRBV3-2) and TRBJ1-1; 9 bases agree with TRBD1. In germline, CDR1 is LGHDT, CDR2 YNNKEL (reference sequence). V was pared by 2 bases and J by 1 base, with 8 bases of the junction left unmatched. CDR3 length: 17 residues. Here the CDR3 reads CASSQRGQGIGNTEAFF. The CDR3 nucleotides are TGTGCCAGCAGCCAAAGAGGACAGGGGATAGGGAACACTGAAGCTTTCTTT.

J is TRBJ2-3 and V is TRBV25-1, with 9 bases aligning to TRBD2. Per the germline V gene, CDR1 is MGHDK and CDR2 is SYGVNS. The CDR3 totals 16 residues. V shed 3 bases, J shed 5 bases, and the junction held 9 bases outside the gene matches. In nucleotides, the CDR3 is TGTGCCAGCAGTGAGGGGGTAGCGGGAGTTAGAGATACGCAGTATTTT. It specifies CASSEGVAGVRDTQYF.

This chain links TRBV9 with TRBJ2-3; unclear D gene. V was cut by 1 base and J by 4 bases, with 7 bases left in between. Looked up from germline, CDR1 is SGDLS and CDR2 is YYNGEE. The CDR3 consists of 13 residues. The CDR3 coding sequence is TGTGCCAGCAGCGTAACCGAGGCAGATACGCAGTATTTT. Translation gives CASSVTEADTQYF.

This clone has only one observation. This chain uses TRBV14 with TRBJ1-2; D possibly corresponds to TRBD1 (5 bases). This CDR3 contains 16 residues. Germline lookup yields CDR1 SGHDN and CDR2 FVKESK. With 1 base removed from V and 8 bases from J, the gap between germline ends came to 20 bases. In nucleotides, the CDR3 is TGTGCCAGCAGCCAAGCTGGTGAGCCGGGGGGTGGAGGCTACACCTTC. Its protein product is CASSQAGEPGGGGYTF.

The J gene is TRBJ2-1, the V gene TRBV28; TRBD2 agrees at 10 bases. In germline, CDR1 is MDHEN, CDR2 SYDVKM. V was pared by 4 bases and J by 3 bases, with 6 bases of the junction left unmatched. The CDR3 is 16 amino acids. CDR3 nucleotides: TGTGCCAGCAGTTCCCTAGGACTAGCGGTCTACAATGAGCAGTTCTTC. Residues: CASSSLGLAVYNEQFF.

This clone was seen a single time. The chain combines TRBV4-2 with TRBJ2-2, with D possibly matching TRBD2 (6 bases). V was pared by 2 bases and J by 5 bases, with 9 bases between. CDR1 is LGHNA and CDR2 is YNFKEQ in the germline V gene. The CDR3 spans 14 residues. CDR3 region: CASSQWGETGELFF. The CDR3 DNA reads TGTGCCAGCAGCCAATGGGGGGAGACCGGGGAGCTGTTTTTT.

This rearrangement joins TRBV7-3 to TRBJ1-5; D is ambiguous. Trimming removed 5 bases from V and 2 bases from J, with 7 bases in between. Germline CDR1 reads SGHTA; CDR2 reads FQGTGA. The CDR3 runs to 13 residues. The CDR3 here is CASSRQGNQPQHF. DNA of the CDR3: TGTGCCAGCAGCAGGCAGGGCAATCAGCCCCAGCATTTT.

This clone was detected only once. The V gene is TRBV28, the J gene TRBJ1-1, with D uncertain. Per the germline V gene, CDR1 is MDHEN and CDR2 is SYDVKM. The CDR3 length is 15 residues. V lost 6 bases, J lost 2 bases, and 16 bases lay in between. Here the CDR3 DNA reads TGTGCCAGCAGCGACGCTAAGACTTACAACACTGAAGCTTTCTTT. Residues: CASSDAKTYNTEAFF.

The chain links TRBV7-8 to TRBJ1-3; 11 bases are shared with TRBD1. Germline CDR1 is SGHVS and CDR2 is FQNEAQ. J lost 4 bases, V lost 5 bases, and 4 bases had no gene match. The CDR3 consists of 15 residues. In DNA form, the CDR3 reads TGTGCCAGCAGCCAATGGACAGGGGGCGGAAACACCATATATTTT. Its translation: CASSQWTGGGNTIYF.

This clone has more than one count but fewer than ten. The rearrangement links TRBV7-8 to TRBJ2-1; 8 nucleotides agree with TRBD2. V shed 10 bases, J shed 5 bases, and the junction held 10 bases outside the gene matches. The CDR3 totals 14 residues. Germline CDR1 reads SGHVS; CDR2 reads FQNEAQ. CDR3 sequence reads: CATDPGTRDNEQFF. CDR3 nucleotides: TGTGCCACCGACCCCGGGACTAGAGACAATGAGCAGTTCTTC.

This rearrangement joins TRBV28 to TRBJ2-7, with 8 positions matching TRBD2. Germline V CDR1 and CDR2: MDHEN, SYDVKM. The CDR3 has 14 amino acids. J was trimmed by 1 base and V by 6 bases; bases with no gene match: 5. The CDR3 nucleotides read TGTGCCAGCAGGCGTCCGGGGGGGTCCTACGAGCAGTACTTC. It encodes CASRRPGGSYEQYF.

V usage is TRBV19 and J usage is TRBJ2-1, with a weak D call TRBD2 (5 bases). Germline V lookup: CDR1 LNHDA, CDR2 SQIVND (reference sequence). This CDR3 has 16 residues. The V gene lost 1 base and the J gene lost 0 bases, with 10 bases spanning the gap. CDR3 loop: CASSIARGYSYNEQFF. The DNA for the CDR3 is TGTGCCAGTAGTATAGCTCGGGGTTACTCCTACAATGAGCAGTTCTTC.

This chain links TRBV25-1 with TRBJ2-1, with 9 nucleotides matching TRBD2. The germline CDR1 and CDR2 sequences are MGHDK and SYGVNS. V was pared by 1 base and J by 9 bases, with 4 bases of the junction left unmatched. The CDR3 has 14 amino acids. In DNA form, the CDR3 reads TGTGCCAGCAGTGAATCCGGCGGGAGGGTTGAGCAGTTCTTC. This translates into CASSESGGRVEQFF.

The chain couples TRBV6-5 to TRBJ2-5; maybe TRBD2 (6 bases). CDR1 and CDR2 (germline): MNHEY, SVGAGI. Trimming stripped 0 bases from V and 7 bases from J, with 6 bases between. The CDR3 has 12 amino acids. In nucleotides, the CDR3 is TGTGCCAGCAGTTACTCGGGGGGGACCCAGTACTTC. Translated, it gives CASSYSGGTQYF.

The chain links TRBV5-1 to TRBJ2-2, with D perhaps TRBD1 (5 bases). This CDR3 has 16 residues. Trimming took off 0 bases at V and 2 bases at J, with 11 bases between the two ends. CDR1 is SGHRS, CDR2 YFSETQ, per germline. Here the CDR3 reads CASSLEWGLNTGELFF. The CDR3 nucleotides read TGCGCCAGCAGCTTGGAGTGGGGCCTTAACACCGGGGAGCTGTTTTTT.

This clone was counted only a few times. The chain is built from TRBV18 and TRBJ2-7; no firm D call. Trimming shortened V by 3 bases and J by 4 bases, and 28 bases separated the two germline ends. The CDR3 has 19 residues. The germline gives CDR1 KGHSH, CDR2 LQKENI. This CDR3 reads CASSPIGPTTAAERYEQYF. In DNA form, the CDR3 reads TGTGCCAGCTCACCGATTGGTCCCACCACGGCGGCAGAGCGTTACGAGCAGTACTTC.

This rearrangement joins TRBV7-2 to TRBJ1-4, with TRBD1 identical over 8 bases. V was pared by 5 bases and J by 8 bases, with 13 bases of the junction left unmatched. CDR1 is SGHTA, CDR2 FQGNSA, per germline. The CDR3 is made up of 16 amino acids. The CDR3 here is CASSPTGDRGSEKLFF. CDR3 sequence (DNA): TGTGCCAGCAGCCCCACTGGAGACAGGGGCTCCGAAAAACTGTTTTTT.

This chain links TRBV6-5 with TRBJ1-1; D call uncertain. Trimming left V 6 bases short and J 1 base short, with 9 bases between. Germline CDR1 reads MNHEY; CDR2 reads SVGAGI. This CDR3 comprises 13 residues. This CDR3 is CASRRLGNTEAFF. Here the CDR3 DNA reads TGTGCCAGCAGGCGGTTGGGGAACACTGAAGCTTTCTTT.

The J gene is TRBJ2-7, the V gene TRBV25-1, with 9 bases matching TRBD1. Germline V CDR1 and CDR2: MGHDK, SYGVNS. J gave up 6 bases and V 8 bases, and 5 bases lay outside the gene matches. This CDR3 has 12 residues. In DNA, the CDR3 is TGTGCCAGCTCTGGGACAGGGTTCGAGCAGTACTTC. It encodes CASSGTGFEQYF.

This sequence joins TRBV5-1 and TRBJ2-5, with 9 bases that match TRBD2. CDR1 is SGHRS and CDR2 is YFSETQ in the germline V gene. V lost 3 bases to trimming and J lost 4 bases; unmatched junction nucleotides: 4. The CDR3 is 14 amino acids. The CDR3 region is CASSWMTSGETQYF. In nucleotides, the CDR3 is TGCGCCAGCAGCTGGATGACTAGCGGAGAGACCCAGTACTTC. The complete variable domain, with remaining parts taken from reference TRBV5-1 and TRBJ2-5, reads KAGVTQTPRYLIKTRGQQVTLSCSPISGHRSVSWYQQTPGQGLQFLFEYFSETQRNKGNFPGRFSGRQFSNSRSEMNVSTLELGDSALYLCASSWMTSGETQYFGPGTRLLVL.

The chain has TRBV4-2 and TRBJ2-1; possibly TRBD1 for D (5 bases). From germline, CDR1 is LGHNA and CDR2 YNFKEQ. The CDR3 is 16 residues long. V was trimmed by 0 bases and J by 1 base, leaving 10 bases between them. The CDR3 sequence: CASSQEWTHSYNEQFF. In nucleotides, the CDR3 is TGTGCCAGCAGCCAAGAGTGGACACATTCCTACAATGAGCAGTTCTTC.

This clone was observed a handful of times. The chain joins TRBV5-1 to TRBJ2-7; 8 bases are a match to TRBD1. The CDR3 extends over 14 amino acids. V lost 3 bases, J lost 0 bases, and 2 bases stayed unmatched. Germline CDR1 reads SGHRS; CDR2 reads YFSETQ. The CDR3 reads CASSSQGASYEQYF. The CDR3 bases are TGCGCCAGCAGCTCTCAGGGGGCCTCCTACGAGCAGTACTTC.

The chain couples TRBV19 to TRBJ2-7; 7 bases fit TRBD2. The germline V gene encodes CDR1 LNHDA and CDR2 SQIVND (reference sequence). The V and J ends lost 3 bases and 1 base, in that order; junction bases with no gene match: 0. The CDR3 is made up of 13 amino acids. In DNA form, the CDR3 reads TGTGCCAGTAGTATCGGGGGGTCCTACGAGCAGTACTTC. Protein: CASSIGGSYEQYF.

The chain couples TRBV3-1 (or the pseudogene TRBV3-2) to TRBJ2-7; 9 bases fit TRBD1. Germline CDR1 and CDR2: LGHDT and YNNKEL (reference sequence). The CDR3 runs to 16 residues. The V gene end was trimmed by 0 bases and the J gene end by 2 bases; junction bases not matched to a gene: 5. Written as DNA, the CDR3 is TGTGCCAGCAGCCAAGAGGATACAGGGGGCCCCTACGAGCAGTACTTC. Its protein product is CASSQEDTGGPYEQYF.

This chain connects TRBV27 to TRBJ2-6; D is perhaps TRBD2 (5 bases). CDR1 MNHEY and CDR2 SMNVEV come from the germline V gene (reference sequence). Between the trimmed V and J ends, which lost 7 bases and 2 bases, there was a span of 9 bases. This CDR3 has 14 amino acids. CDR3 protein: CASTEGAGANVLTF. CDR3 coding DNA: TGTGCCAGCACCGAGGGAGCTGGGGCCAACGTCCTGACTTTC.

The V call is TRBV5-4, the J call TRBJ2-3, with no clear D. This CDR3 contains 14 residues. Trimming took 4 bases from V and 4 from J, leaving 13 bases between them. The V gene's germline CDR1 is SGHNT and CDR2 YYREEE (reference sequence). The CDR3 coding sequence is TGTGCCAGCAGCCCCAACGTGGGCCCAGATACGCAGTATTTT. This gives the protein CASSPNVGPDTQYF.